This T cell receptor beta chain was profiled in a study of early T cells in non-severe SARS-CoV-2 infection. Study at large: Sequencing was performed on bulk RNA from unsorted whole blood, leaving chains unpaired.

V shed 7 bases and J 3 bases; nucleotides not matched to a gene: 7. Per germline, CDR1 MNHEY and CDR2 SMNVEV (reference sequence). This CDR3 region has 14 residues. There are a few counts of this clonotype. Antigen specificity is unknown. Study-wide findings and caveats: VDJdb-based annotation leaned toward anti-spike CD8 responses and missed private and CD4 specificities.

Unique molecular identifiers were attached to individual cDNA molecules. TCRdb redid the calling of the 5' RACE reads with MiXCR, one entry per CDR3 protein. The sample includes about 50,000 distinct CDR3 sequences, about 6.2% of them seen just once. The material was whole blood, obtained at baseline. J is TRBJ2-7 and V is TRBV27, with TRBD2 matching 9 bases. The source is an adult who was a healthcare worker with PCR-confirmed SARS-CoV-2 infection or an uninfected control (not recorded which). Here the CDR3 DNA reads TGTGCCAGCAAGGGGCTAGCGGGATTCTACGAGCAGTACTTC. Amino acid sequence: CASKGLAGFYEQYF.